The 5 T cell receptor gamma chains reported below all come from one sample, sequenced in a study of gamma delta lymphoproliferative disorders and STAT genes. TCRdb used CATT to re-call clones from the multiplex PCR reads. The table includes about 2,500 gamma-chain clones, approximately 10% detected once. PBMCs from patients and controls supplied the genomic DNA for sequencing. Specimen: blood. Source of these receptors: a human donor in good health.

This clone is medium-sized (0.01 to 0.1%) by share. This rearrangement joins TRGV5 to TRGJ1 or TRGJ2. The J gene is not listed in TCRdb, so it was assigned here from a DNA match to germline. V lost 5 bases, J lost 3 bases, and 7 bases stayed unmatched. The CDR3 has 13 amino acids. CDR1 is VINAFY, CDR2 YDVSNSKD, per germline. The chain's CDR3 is CATWAPPYYKKLF. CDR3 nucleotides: TGTGCCACCTGGGCCCCTCCTTATTATAAGAAACTCTTT.

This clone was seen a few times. CDR3 nucleotides: TGTGCCACCACTGGTTGGTTCAAGATATTT. Translation gives CATTGWFKIF. The chain uses TRGV8 and TRGJP1. Assignment of the J gene here rests on matching the DNA to germline, because TCRdb gives none. Per germline, CDR1 VENAVY and CDR2 YDSYNSRV. V lost 9 bases and J lost 5; bases outside the gene matches: 0. The length of the CDR3 is 10 residues.

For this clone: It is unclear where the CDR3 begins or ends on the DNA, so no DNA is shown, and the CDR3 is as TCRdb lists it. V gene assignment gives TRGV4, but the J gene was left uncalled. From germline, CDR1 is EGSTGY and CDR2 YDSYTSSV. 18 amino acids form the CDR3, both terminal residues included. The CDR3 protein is CATWESIIRNSLAVEQHF.

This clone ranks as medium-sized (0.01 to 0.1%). CDR3 protein: CATWDGTEGQLGYKKLF. CDR3 DNA sequence: TGTGCCACCTGGGATGGGACAGAGGGTCAATTGGGTTATAAGAAACTCTTT. This rearrangement joins TRGV4 to TRGJ1 or TRGJ2. No J segment appears in TCRdb, so it was assigned here by matching the sequence to germline. From germline, CDR1 is EGSTGY and CDR2 YDSYTSSV. The CDR3 length is 17 residues. V shed 0 bases and J 6 bases; nucleotides not matched to a gene: 17.

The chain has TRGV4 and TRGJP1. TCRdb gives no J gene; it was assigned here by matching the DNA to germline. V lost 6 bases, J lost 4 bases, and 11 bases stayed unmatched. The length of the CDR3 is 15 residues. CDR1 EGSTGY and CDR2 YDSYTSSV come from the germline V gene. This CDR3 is CATWMGLNTGWFKIF. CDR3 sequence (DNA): TGTGCCACCTGGATGGGCTTGAACACTGGTTGGTTCAAGATATTT.